This T cell receptor (beta chain) appears in the sequencing data of a study of cytomegalovirus exposure and HLA in healthy donors. As for the study in general: From approximately 170 million T cells, an earlier analysis saw 120 million or so unique TCR beta sequences.

Healthy bone marrow donors formed the donor group. Germline-derived CDR1 and CDR2 are DFQATT and SNEGSKA (reference sequence). CDR3 length: 11 residues. V was pared by 3 bases and J by 11 bases, with 12 bases between. With 60 Vbeta and 13 Jbeta primers, the PCR was carried out. The table came from immunoSEQ multiplex PCR; TCRdb's copy has only in-frame clones and leaves some out. The sample consists of about 130,000 clones, 17% of them appearing once. This receptor was obtained from a female donor in good health and CMV-seropositive. The V call is TRBV20-1, the J call TRBJ2-3; D gene uncertain. The material sequenced was PBMCs. The CDR3 DNA is TGCAGTGCTAGTCCCGGGTATCGGCAGTATTTT. This encodes CSASPGYRQYF.